A single T cell receptor (beta chain) is shown here with its context. The antigen is undetermined. The sample belongs to a study of shared clonotypes between healthy human individuals. Findings and limits, study-wide: Against clonotypes common to all four donors, non-shared ones had lower generation probabilities.

Measured with immunoSEQ multiplex PCR; TCRdb has only the in-frame clones, and not every one. The sample comprises 650,000 to 700,000 clones, around 90% of which are singletons, and about 33% rests with the top ten. The receptor comes from a man aged 18 to 30 in good health. Some clones in this sample may be carry-over from other donors' samples. Sequenced input: memory CD8+ T cells from PBMCs. As to subset: CD45RO+ cells pooled with CCR7-negative TemRA cells.

DNA of the CDR3: TGTGCCATCCCAATCAGCGGGATAAATACCGGGGAGCTGTTTTTT. This gives the protein CAIPISGINTGELFF. The gene calls are TRBV10-3 and TRBJ2-2; 7 nucleotides align to TRBD2. CDR1 is ENHRY and CDR2 is SYGVKD in the germline V gene. This CDR3 comprises 15 residues. After removal of 8 bases from V and 5 bases from J, the junction contained 11 bases not matched to a gene.